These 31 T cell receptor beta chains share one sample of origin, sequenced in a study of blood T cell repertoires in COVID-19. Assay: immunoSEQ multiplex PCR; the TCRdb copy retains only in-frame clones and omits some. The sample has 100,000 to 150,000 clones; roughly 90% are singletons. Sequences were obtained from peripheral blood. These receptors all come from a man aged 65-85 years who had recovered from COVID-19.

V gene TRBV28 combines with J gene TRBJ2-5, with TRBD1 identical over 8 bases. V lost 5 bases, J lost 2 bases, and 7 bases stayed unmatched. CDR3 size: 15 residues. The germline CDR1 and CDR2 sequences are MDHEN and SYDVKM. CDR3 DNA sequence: TGTGCCAGCAGTAACAGCCGGGACAGGCAAGAGACCCAGTACTTC. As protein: CASSNSRDRQETQYF.

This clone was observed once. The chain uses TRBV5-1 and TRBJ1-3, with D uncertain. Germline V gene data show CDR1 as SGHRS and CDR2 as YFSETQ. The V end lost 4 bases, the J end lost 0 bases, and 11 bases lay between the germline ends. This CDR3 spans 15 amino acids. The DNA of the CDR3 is TGCGCCAGCAGCGCCGACGGACTCTCTGGAAACACCATATATTTT. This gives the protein CASSADGLSGNTIYF. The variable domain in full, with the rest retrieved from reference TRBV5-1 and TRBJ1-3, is KAGVTQTPRYLIKTRGQQVTLSCSPISGHRSVSWYQQTPGQGLQFLFEYFSETQRNKGNFPGRFSGRQFSNSRSEMNVSTLELGDSALYLCASSADGLSGNTIYFGEGSWLTVV.

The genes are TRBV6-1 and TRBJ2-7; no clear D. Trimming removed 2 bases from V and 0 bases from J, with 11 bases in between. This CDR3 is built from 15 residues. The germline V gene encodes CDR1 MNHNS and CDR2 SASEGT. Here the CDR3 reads CASSEPGQDSYEQYF. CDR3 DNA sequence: TGTGCCAGCAGTGAACCGGGTCAAGACTCCTACGAGCAGTACTTC.

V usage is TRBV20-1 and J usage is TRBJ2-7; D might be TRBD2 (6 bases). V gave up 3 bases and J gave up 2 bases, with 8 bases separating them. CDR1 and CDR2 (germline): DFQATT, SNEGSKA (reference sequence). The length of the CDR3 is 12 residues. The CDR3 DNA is TGCAGTGCTAGTCGGGGGACCTACGAGCAGTACTTC. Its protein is CSASRGTYEQYF.

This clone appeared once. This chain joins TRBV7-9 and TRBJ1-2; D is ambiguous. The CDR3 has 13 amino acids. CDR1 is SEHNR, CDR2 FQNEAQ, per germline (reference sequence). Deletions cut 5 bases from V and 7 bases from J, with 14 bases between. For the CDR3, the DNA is TGTGCCAGCAGCCACCGAGGCCTCCTTGGCTACACCTTC. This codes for CASSHRGLLGYTF.

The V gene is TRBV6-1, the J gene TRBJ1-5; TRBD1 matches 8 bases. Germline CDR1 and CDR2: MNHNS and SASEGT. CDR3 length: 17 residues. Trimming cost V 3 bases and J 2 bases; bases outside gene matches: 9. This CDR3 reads CASSERADRVGNQPQHF. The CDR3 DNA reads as TGTGCCAGCAGTGAGAGGGCGGACAGGGTGGGCAATCAGCCCCAGCATTTT.

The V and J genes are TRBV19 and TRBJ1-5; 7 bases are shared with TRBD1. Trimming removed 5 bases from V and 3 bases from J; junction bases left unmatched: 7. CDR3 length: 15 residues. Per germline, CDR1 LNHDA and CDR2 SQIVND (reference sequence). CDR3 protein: CASSDTGQPNQPQHF. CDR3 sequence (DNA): TGTGCCAGTAGTGATACGGGACAGCCCAATCAGCCCCAGCATTTT. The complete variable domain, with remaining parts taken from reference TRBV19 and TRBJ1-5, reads DGGITQSPKYLFRKEGQNVTLSCEQNLNHDAMYWYRQDPGQGLRLIYYSQIVNDFQKGDIAEGYSVSREKKESFPLTVTSAQKNPTAFYLCASSDTGQPNQPQHFGDGTRLSIL.

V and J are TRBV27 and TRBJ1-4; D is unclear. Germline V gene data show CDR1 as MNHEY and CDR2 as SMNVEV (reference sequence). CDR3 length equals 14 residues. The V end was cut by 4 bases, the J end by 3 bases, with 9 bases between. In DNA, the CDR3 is TGTGCCAGCAGTTACGGTGTCTCTAATGAAAAACTGTTTTTT. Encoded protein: CASSYGVSNEKLFF.

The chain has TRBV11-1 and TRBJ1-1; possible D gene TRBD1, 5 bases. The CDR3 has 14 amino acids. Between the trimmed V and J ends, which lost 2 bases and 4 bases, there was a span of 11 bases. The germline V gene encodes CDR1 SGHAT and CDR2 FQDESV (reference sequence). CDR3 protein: CASSLRQTATEAFF. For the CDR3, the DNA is TGTGCCAGCAGCTTAAGACAGACCGCCACTGAAGCTTTCTTT.

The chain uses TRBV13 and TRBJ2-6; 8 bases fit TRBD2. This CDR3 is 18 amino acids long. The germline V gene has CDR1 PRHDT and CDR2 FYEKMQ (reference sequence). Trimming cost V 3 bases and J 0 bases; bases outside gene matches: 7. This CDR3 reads CASSLSSGSSSGANVLTF. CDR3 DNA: TGTGCCAGCAGCTTGTCTAGCGGGTCGAGCTCTGGGGCCAACGTCCTGACTTTC.

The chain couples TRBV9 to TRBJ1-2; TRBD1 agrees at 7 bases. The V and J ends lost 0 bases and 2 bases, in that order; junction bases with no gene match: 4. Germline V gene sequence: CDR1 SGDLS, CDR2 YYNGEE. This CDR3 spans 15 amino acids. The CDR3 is CASSVATGANYGYTF. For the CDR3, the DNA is TGTGCCAGCAGCGTAGCCACAGGGGCCAACTATGGCTACACCTTC.

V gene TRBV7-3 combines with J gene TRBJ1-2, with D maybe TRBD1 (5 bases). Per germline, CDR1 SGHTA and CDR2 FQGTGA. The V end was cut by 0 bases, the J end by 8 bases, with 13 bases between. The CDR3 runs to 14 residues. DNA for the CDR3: TGTGCCAGCAGCTTAACAGTTACGGGGGACGGCTACACCTTC. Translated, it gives CASSLTVTGDGYTF.

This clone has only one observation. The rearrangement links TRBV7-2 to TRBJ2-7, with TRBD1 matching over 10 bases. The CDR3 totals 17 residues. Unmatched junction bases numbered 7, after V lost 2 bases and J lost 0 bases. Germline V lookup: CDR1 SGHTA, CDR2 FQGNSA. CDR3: CASSLRLGQGLSYEQYF. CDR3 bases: TGTGCCAGCAGCTTAAGGTTGGGACAGGGGCTCTCCTACGAGCAGTACTTC. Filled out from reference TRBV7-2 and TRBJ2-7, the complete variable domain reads GAGVSQSPSNKVTEKGKDVELRCDPISGHTALYWYRQSLGQGLEFLIYFQGNSAPDKSGLPSDRFSAERTGGSVSTLTIQRTQQEDSAVYLCASSLRLGQGLSYEQYFGPGTRLTVT.

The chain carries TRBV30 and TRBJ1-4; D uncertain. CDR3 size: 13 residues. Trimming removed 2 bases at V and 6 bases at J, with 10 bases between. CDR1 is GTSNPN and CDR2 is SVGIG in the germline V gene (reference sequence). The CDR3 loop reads CAWSSGSDEKLFF. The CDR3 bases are TGTGCCTGGAGTTCGGGTTCGGATGAAAAACTGTTTTTT. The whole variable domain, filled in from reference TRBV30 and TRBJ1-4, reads SQTIHQWPATLVQPVGSPLSLECTVEGTSNPNLYWYRQAAGRGLQLLFYSVGIGQISSEVPQNLSASRPQDRQFILSSKKLLLSDSGFYLCAWSSGSDEKLFFGSGTQLSVL.

The DNA for the CDR3 is TGCGCCAGCAGCTTGGAGCCCGGGATATTGGCTGAAGCTTTCTTT. Translated: CASSLEPGILAEAFF. The chain is built from TRBV5-1 and TRBJ1-1; D call uncertain. Trimming removed 0 bases at V and 6 bases at J, with 15 bases between. Germline V gives CDR1 SGHRS, CDR2 YFSETQ. There are 15 residues in the CDR3.

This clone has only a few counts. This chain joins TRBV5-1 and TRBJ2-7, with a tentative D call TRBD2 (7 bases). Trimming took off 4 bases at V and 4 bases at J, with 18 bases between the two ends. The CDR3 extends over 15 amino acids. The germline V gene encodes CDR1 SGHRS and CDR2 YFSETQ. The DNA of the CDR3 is TGCGCCAGCAGCCTAGAGGGGGGGGCCGGGTACGAGCAGTACTTC. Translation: CASSLEGGAGYEQYF.

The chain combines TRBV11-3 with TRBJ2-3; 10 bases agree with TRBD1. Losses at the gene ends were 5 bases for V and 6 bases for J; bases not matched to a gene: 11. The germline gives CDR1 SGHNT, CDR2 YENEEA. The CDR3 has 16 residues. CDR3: CASSPGQGETPDTQYF. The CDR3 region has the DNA TGTGCCAGCAGCCCCGGACAGGGGGAGACCCCGGATACGCAGTATTTT.

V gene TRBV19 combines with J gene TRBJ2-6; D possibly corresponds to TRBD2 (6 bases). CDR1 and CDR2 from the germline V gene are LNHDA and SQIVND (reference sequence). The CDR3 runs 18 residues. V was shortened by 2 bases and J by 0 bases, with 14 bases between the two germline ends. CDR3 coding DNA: TGTGCCAGTAGTATAACCCGGGGGAGGTTCTCTGGGGCCAACGTCCTGACTTTC. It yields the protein CASSITRGRFSGANVLTF. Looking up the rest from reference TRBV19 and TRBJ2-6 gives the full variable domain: DGGITQSPKYLFRKEGQNVTLSCEQNLNHDAMYWYRQDPGQGLRLIYYSQIVNDFQKGDIAEGYSVSREKKESFPLTVTSAQKNPTAFYLCASSITRGRFSGANVLTFGAGSRLTVL.

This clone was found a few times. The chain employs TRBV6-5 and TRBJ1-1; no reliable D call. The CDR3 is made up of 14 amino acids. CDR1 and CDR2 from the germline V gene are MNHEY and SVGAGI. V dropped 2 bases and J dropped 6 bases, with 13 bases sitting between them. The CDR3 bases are TGTGCCAGCAGTTACGCGGCGGTCGGGGCTGAAGCTTTCTTT. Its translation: CASSYAAVGAEAFF.

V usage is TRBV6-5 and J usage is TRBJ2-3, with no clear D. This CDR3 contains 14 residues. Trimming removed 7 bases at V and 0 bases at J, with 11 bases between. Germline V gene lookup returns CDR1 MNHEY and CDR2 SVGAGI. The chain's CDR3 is CASMRAESTDTQYF. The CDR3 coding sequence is TGTGCCAGCATGCGAGCCGAAAGCACAGATACGCAGTATTTT.

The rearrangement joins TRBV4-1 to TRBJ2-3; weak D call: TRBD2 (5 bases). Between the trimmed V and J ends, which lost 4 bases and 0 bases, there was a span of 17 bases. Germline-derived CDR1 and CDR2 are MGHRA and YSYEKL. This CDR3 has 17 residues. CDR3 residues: CASSPALAKPSTDTQYF. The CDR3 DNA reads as TGCGCCAGCAGCCCGGCCCTAGCCAAGCCTAGCACAGATACGCAGTATTTT.

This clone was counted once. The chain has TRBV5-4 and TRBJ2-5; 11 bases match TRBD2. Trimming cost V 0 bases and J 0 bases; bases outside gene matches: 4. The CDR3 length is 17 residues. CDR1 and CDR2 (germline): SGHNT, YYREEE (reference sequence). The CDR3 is CASSLGTSGGNQETQYF. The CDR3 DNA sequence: TGTGCCAGCAGCTTGGGTACTAGCGGGGGCAACCAAGAGACCCAGTACTTC.

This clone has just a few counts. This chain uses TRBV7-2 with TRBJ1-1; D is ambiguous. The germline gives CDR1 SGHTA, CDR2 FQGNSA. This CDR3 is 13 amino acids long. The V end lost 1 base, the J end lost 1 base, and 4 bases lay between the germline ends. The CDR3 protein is CASSLERNTEAFF. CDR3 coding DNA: TGTGCCAGCAGCTTAGAGAGGAACACTGAAGCTTTCTTT. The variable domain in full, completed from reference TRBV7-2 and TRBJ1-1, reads GAGVSQSPSNKVTEKGKDVELRCDPISGHTALYWYRQSLGQGLEFLIYFQGNSAPDKSGLPSDRFSAERTGGSVSTLTIQRTQQEDSAVYLCASSLERNTEAFFGQGTRLTVV.

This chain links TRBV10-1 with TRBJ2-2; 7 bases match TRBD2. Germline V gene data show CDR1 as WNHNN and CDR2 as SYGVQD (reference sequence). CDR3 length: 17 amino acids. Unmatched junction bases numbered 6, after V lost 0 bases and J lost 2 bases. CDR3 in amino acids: CASSESKGGVNTGELFF. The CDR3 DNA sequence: TGCGCCAGCAGTGAGTCGAAGGGAGGGGTCAACACCGGGGAGCTGTTTTTT.

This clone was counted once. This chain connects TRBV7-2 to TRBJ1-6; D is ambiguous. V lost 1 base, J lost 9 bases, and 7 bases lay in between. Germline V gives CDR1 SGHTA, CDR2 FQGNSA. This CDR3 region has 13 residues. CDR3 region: CASSLGGGSPLHF. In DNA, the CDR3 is TGTGCCAGCAGCTTAGGTGGAGGTTCACCCCTCCACTTT.

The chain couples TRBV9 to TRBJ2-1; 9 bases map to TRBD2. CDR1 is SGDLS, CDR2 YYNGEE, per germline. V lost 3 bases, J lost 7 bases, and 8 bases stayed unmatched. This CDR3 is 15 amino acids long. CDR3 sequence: CASSGGGRAWNEQFF. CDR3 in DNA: TGTGCCAGCAGCGGGGGCGGGAGGGCCTGGAATGAGCAGTTCTTC.

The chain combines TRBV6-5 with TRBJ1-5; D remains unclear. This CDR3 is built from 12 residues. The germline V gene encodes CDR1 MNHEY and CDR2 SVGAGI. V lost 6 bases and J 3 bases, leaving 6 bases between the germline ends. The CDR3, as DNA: TGTGCCAGCAGGTCTACCAATCAGCCCCAGCATTTT. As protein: CASRSTNQPQHF.

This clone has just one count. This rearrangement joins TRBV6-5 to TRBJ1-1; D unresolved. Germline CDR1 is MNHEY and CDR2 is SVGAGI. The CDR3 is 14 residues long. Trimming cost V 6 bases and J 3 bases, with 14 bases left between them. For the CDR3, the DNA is TGTGCCAGCAGCAGCGGGGTTTGGGACACTGAAGCTTTCTTT. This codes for CASSSGVWDTEAFF.

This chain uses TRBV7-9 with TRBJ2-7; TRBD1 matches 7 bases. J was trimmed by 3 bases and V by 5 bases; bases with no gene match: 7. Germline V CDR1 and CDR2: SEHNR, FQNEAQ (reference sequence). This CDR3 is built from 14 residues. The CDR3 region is CASSVDRAVYEQYF. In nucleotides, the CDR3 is TGTGCCAGCAGCGTCGACAGGGCCGTCTACGAGCAGTACTTC.

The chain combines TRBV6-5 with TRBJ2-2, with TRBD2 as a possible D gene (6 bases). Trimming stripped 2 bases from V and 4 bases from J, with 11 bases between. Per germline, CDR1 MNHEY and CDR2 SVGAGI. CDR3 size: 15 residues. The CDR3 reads CASSYKPGVTGELFF. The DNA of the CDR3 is TGTGCCAGCAGTTACAAGCCGGGAGTCACCGGGGAGCTGTTTTTT.

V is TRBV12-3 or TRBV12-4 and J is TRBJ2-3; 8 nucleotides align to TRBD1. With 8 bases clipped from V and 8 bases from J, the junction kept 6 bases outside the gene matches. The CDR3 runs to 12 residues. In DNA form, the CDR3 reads TGTGCCAGCTGCGGACAGGGAGGTACGCAGTATTTT. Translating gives CASCGQGGTQYF.